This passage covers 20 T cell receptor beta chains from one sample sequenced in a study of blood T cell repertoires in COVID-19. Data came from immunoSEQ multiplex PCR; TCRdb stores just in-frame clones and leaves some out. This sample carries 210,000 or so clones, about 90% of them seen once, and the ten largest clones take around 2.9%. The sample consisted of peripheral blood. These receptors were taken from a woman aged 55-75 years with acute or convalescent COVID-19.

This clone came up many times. CDR3 in DNA: TGTGCCAGCAGCCACCGAGGACTGAGAACTAGCACAGATACGCAGTATTTT. As protein: CASSHRGLRTSTDTQYF. V usage is TRBV14 and J usage is TRBJ2-3; possibly TRBD2 for D (5 bases). Trimming cost V 3 bases and J 0 bases, with 16 bases left between them. The germline V gene encodes CDR1 SGHDN and CDR2 FVKESK. The CDR3 covers 17 residues.

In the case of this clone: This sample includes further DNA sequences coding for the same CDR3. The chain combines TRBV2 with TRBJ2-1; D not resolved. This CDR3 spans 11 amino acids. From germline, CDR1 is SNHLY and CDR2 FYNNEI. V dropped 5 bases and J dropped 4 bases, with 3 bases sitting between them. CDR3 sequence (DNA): TGTGCCAGCAGTCTATACAATGAGCAGTTCTTC. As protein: CASSLYNEQFF. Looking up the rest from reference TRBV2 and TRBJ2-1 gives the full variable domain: EPEVTQTPSHQVTQMGQEVILRCVPISNHLYFYWYRQILGQKVEFLVSFYNNEISEKSEIFDDQFSVERPDGSNFTLKIRSTKLEDSAMYFCASSLYNEQFFGPGTRLTVL.

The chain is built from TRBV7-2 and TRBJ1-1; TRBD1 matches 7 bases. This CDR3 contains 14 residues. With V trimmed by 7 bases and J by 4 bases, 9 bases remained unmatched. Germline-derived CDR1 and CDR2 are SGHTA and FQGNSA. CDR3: CASNPRTGGTEAFF. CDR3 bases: TGTGCCAGCAACCCAAGGACAGGCGGCACTGAAGCTTTCTTT. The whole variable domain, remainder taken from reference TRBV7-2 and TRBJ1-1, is GAGVSQSPSNKVTEKGKDVELRCDPISGHTALYWYRQSLGQGLEFLIYFQGNSAPDKSGLPSDRFSAERTGGSVSTLTIQRTQQEDSAVYLCASNPRTGGTEAFFGQGTRLTVV.

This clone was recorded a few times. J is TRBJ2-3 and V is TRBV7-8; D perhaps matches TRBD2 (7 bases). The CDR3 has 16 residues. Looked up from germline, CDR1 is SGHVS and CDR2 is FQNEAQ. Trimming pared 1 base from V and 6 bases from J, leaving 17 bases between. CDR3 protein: CASSLGSGGLRDTQYF. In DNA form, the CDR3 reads TGTGCCAGCAGCTTAGGATCGGGGGGCCTGCGGGATACGCAGTATTTT.

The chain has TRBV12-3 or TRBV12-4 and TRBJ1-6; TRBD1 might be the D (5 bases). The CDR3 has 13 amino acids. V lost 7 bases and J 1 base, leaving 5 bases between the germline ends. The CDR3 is CASKGSYNSPLHF. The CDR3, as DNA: TGTGCCAGCAAGGGGTCCTATAATTCACCCCTCCACTTT.

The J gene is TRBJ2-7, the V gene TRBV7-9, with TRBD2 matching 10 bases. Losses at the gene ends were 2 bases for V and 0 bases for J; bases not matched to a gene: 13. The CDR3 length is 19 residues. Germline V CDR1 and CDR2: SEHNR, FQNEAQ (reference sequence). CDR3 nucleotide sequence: TGTGCCAGCAGCTTATCGCTGTCTAGCGGGAGCATTAGCTCCTACGAGCAGTACTTC. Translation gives CASSLSLSSGSISSYEQYF.

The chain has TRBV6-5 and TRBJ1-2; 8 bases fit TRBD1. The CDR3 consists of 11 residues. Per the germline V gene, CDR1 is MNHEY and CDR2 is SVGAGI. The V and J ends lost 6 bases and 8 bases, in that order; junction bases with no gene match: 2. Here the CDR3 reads CASRDRAGYTF. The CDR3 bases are TGTGCCAGCAGGGACAGGGCCGGCTACACCTTC.

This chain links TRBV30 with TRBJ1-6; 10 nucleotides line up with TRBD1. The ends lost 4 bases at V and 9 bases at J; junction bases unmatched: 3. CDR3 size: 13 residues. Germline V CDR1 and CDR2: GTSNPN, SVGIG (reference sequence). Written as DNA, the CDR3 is TGTGCCTGGATTCGGGACAGGGGTTCACCCCTCCACTTT. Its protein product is CAWIRDRGSPLHF. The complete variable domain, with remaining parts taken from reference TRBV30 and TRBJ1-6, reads SQTIHQWPATLVQPVGSPLSLECTVEGTSNPNLYWYRQAAGRGLQLLFYSVGIGQISSEVPQNLSASRPQDRQFILSSKKLLLSDSGFYLCAWIRDRGSPLHFGNGTRLTVT.

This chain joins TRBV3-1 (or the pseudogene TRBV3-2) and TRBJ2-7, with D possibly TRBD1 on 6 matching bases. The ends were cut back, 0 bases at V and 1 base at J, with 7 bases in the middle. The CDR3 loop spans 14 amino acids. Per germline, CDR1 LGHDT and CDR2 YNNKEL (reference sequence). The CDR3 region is CASSQEGTSYEQYF. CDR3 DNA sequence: TGTGCCAGCAGCCAAGAGGGGACATCCTACGAGCAGTACTTC.

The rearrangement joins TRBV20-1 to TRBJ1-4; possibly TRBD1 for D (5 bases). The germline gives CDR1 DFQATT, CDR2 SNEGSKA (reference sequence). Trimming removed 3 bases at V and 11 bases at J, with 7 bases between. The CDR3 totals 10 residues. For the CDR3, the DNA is TGCAGTGCTAGGGCAGGGAAACTGTTTTTT. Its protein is CSARAGKLFF.

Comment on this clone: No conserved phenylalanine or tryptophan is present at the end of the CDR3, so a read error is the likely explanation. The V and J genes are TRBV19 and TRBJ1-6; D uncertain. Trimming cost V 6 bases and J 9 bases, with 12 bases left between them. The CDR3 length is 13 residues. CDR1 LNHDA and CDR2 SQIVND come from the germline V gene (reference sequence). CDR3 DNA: TGTGCCAGTAGCCGGGGTGAAACTTCACCCCTCCACCTT. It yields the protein CASSRGETSPLHL.

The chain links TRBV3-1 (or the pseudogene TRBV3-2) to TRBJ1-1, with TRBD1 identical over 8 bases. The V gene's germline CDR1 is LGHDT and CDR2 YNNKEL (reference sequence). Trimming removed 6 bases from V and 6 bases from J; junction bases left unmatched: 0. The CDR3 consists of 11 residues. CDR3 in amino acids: CASRDRAEAFF. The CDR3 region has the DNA TGTGCCAGCAGGGACAGGGCTGAAGCTTTCTTT.

CDR3 nucleotides: TGTGCCAGCAGGCCCAGGGGGCCTTACAATGAGCAGTTCTTC. Translated, it gives CASRPRGPYNEQFF. The chain is built from TRBV6-5 and TRBJ2-1, with 8 bases identical to TRBD1. V shed 6 bases and J 4 bases; nucleotides not matched to a gene: 5. The CDR3 length is 14 residues. CDR1 is MNHEY and CDR2 is SVGAGI in the germline V gene.

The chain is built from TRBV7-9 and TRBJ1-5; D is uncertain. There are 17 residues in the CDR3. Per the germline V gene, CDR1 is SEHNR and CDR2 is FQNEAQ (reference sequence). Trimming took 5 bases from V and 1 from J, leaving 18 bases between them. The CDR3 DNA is TGTGCCAGCAGCGTCTTTAATAAGGCAGGCAGCAATCAGCCCCAGCATTTT. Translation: CASSVFNKAGSNQPQHF.

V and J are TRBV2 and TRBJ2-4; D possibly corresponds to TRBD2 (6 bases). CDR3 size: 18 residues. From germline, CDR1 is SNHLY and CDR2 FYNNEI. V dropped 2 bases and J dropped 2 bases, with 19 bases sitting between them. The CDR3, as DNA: TGTGCCAGCAGTGAAAGGTCGGGTAGGGGACTCACCAAAAACATTCAGTACTTC. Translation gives CASSERSGRGLTKNIQYF.

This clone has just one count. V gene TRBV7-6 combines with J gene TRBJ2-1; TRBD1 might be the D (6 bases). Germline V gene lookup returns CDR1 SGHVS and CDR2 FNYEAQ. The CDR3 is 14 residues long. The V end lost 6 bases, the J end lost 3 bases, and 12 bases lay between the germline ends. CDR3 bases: TGTGCCAGCAGTCAGCAGGGGTTCTACAATGAGCAGTTCTTC. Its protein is CASSQQGFYNEQFF.

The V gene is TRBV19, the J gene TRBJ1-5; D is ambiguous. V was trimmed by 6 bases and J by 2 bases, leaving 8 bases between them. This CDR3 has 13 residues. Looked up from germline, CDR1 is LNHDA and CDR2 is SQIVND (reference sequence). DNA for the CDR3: TGTGCCAGTAGCTCCTCAGGCAATCAGCCCCAGCATTTT. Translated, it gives CASSSSGNQPQHF.

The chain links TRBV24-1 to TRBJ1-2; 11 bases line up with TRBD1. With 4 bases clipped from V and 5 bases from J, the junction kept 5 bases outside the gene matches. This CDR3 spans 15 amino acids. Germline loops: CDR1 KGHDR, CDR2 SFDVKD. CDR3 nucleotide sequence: TGTGCCACCAGTGAAGGACAGGGGGCCCCTTATGGCTACACCTTC. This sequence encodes CATSEGQGAPYGYTF.

The CDR3, as DNA: TGTGCCATCAGCCCCCGGGACTACACTGAAGCTTTCTTT. Amino acids: CAISPRDYTEAFF. J is TRBJ1-1 and V is TRBV10-3, with a tentative D call TRBD1 (5 bases). V was shortened by 6 bases and J by 3 bases, with 11 bases between the two germline ends. Germline V CDR1 and CDR2: ENHRY, SYGVKD. The CDR3 contains 13 residues.

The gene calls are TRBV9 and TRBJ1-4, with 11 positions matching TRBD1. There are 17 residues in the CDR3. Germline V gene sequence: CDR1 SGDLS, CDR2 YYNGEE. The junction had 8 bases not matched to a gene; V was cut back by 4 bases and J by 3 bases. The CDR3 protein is CASSPWTGGASNEKLFF. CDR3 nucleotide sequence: TGTGCCAGCAGCCCATGGACAGGGGGCGCCTCTAATGAAAAACTGTTTTTT.